Shown below are 8 T cell receptor beta chains from a single sample sequenced in a study of molecular identifiers for immune sequencing clone quantification (dated by TCRdb to the late 2010s). Library prep was done by PCR. Sequencer: NextSeq 500. TCRdb trimmed public reads at Q25 via fastp, called clones via MiXCR and kept in-frame beta chains. Under each unique CDR3 protein, matching rows form one entry showing the most common genes and DNA. This sample is represented by under 350,000 distinct CDR3 sequences; under 25% of them were singletons. The ten largest clones take up around 0.7% of the sample. Sequencing used naive CD8+ T cells from blood, with Jurkat cell RNA spiked in. The sample's cell subset or site, from its label and the paper: FACS-sorted CD8+CD4-CCR7+CD45RA+ naive T cells. The receptors stem from a human donor in good health. Some libraries in this study had Jurkat cell RNA spiked in.

As concerns this clonotype: One base away lies a much larger clone, so this may be a sequencing read error. Here the CDR3 omits its conserved ending phenylalanine or tryptophan, so a read error is the likely source. The limits of the CDR3 on the DNA are not certain, so only TCRdb's listed CDR3 is given. This chain joins TRBV21-1 and TRBJ2-3; the table gives TRBD1 as D, unverified against the DNA. TRBV21-1 is described as a pseudogene. The CDR3 contains 16 residues when both ends are counted. CDR3 region: CASSPRRPSGTDTQYV.

This clonotype has a count of ten or more. The chain recombines TRBV7-6 with TRBJ2-7; 12 bases line up with TRBD1. The junction had 6 bases not matched to a gene; V was cut back by 5 bases and J by 7 bases. The CDR3 consists of 14 residues. Germline CDR1 is SGHVS and CDR2 is FNYEAQ. The DNA for the CDR3 is TGTGCCAGCAGCCGGGGACAGGGGGCGGAAGAGCAGTACTTC. The encoded protein is CASSRGQGAEEQYF.

In its sample, this clonotype was seen many times. The J gene is TRBJ2-2, the V gene TRBV6-2 or TRBV6-3; D is possibly TRBD1 or TRBD2 (5 bases each). Germline V gene data show CDR1 as MNHEY and CDR2 as SVGEGT. The ends were cut back, 5 bases at V and 6 bases at J, with 10 bases in the middle. The CDR3 covers 13 residues. The CDR3 is CASSRDVPGELFF. Written as DNA, the CDR3 is TGTGCCAGCAGTCGGGACGTACCCGGGGAGCTGTTTTTT.

CDR3 bases: TGTGCCAGCAGCTGGGAAGCGGGGCGGGCAGATACGCAGTATTTT. This sequence encodes CASSWEAGRADTQYF. The chain links TRBV7-6 to TRBJ2-3; 7 positions match TRBD2. Germline assignment: CDR1 SGHVS and CDR2 FNYEAQ. V shed 4 bases and J 4 bases; nucleotides not matched to a gene: 8. This CDR3 is built from 15 residues.

This clonotype was seen a few times. The CDR3 spells CASQRTSALSYNEQFF. In DNA, the CDR3 is TGTGCCAGTCAACGGACTAGCGCCCTCTCCTACAATGAGCAGTTCTTC. The V call is TRBV11-2, the J call TRBJ2-1, with 9 bases fitting TRBD2. The germline CDR1 and CDR2 sequences are SGHAT and FQNNGV. The CDR3 consists of 16 residues. The trim removed 9 bases at V and 0 bases at J, leaving 9 bases unmatched. Looking up the rest from reference TRBV11-2 and TRBJ2-1 gives the full variable domain: EAGVAQSPRYKIIEKRQSVAFWCNPISGHATLYWYQQILGQGPKLLIQFQNNGVVDDSQLPKDRFSAERLKGVDSTLKIQPAKLEDSAVYLCASQRTSALSYNEQFFGPGTRLTVL.

This clonotype was found a few times. A junction end diverges from the germline sequence, so it may reflect a read error. V is TRBV5-1 and J is TRBJ2-2; D remains ambiguous. CDR3 size: 12 residues. Germline CDR1 reads SGHRS; CDR2 reads YFSETQ. The CDR3: CAGSWGTGELFF. In DNA form, the CDR3 reads TGCGCCGGCAGCTGGGGCACCGGGGAGCTGTTTTTT.

This clonotype was counted a few times. The V and J genes are TRBV7-9 and TRBJ2-4; 7 bases align to TRBD1. With 5 bases clipped from V and 8 bases from J, the junction kept 15 bases outside the gene matches. This CDR3 has 16 amino acids. Germline V gene data show CDR1 as SEHNR and CDR2 as FQNEAQ (reference sequence). The CDR3 region is CASSPEGGYVGDIQYF. In DNA form, the CDR3 reads TGTGCCAGCAGCCCAGAAGGGGGCTATGTGGGTGACATTCAGTACTTC.

This clonotype was counted at least ten times. V usage is TRBV5-6 and J usage is TRBJ2-7; D uncertain. Trimming took off 0 bases at V and 1 base at J, with 5 bases between the two ends. Germline CDR1 reads SGHDT; CDR2 reads YYEEEE. This CDR3 has 13 amino acids. The CDR3 sequence: CASSLVQSYEQYF. The CDR3 DNA reads as TGTGCCAGCAGCTTGGTTCAGTCCTACGAGCAGTACTTC.